These T cell receptor beta chains were read from a single sample in a study of blood T cells in healthy people across ages. TCRdb re-analysed the 5' RACE reads in MiXCR, keeping a single row per CDR3 protein. Seen here are 1.5 million to 2 million distinct CDR3 sequences, approximately 30% observed once, and the top ten hold roughly 8.2%. The sequencing sample was made of blood. Receptor source: a woman between 25 and 40 years old in good health. Both conserved end residues are part of each CDR3. A D gene is named only where the DNA matches it firmly. Only part of the rows carry a size: once, few, many, or a class if the clone is expanded.

j_call d_call v_call clone_size cdr3_aa cdr3_nt
TRBJ2-5 - TRBV27 - CASSLIQGSETQYF TGTGCCAGCAGTTTAATCCAGGGATCTGAGACCCAGTACTTC
TRBJ2-7 - TRBV7-6 - CAGSLGLTYEQYF TGTGCCGGCAGCTTAGGTTTGACCTACGAGCAGTACTTC
TRBJ1-2 TRBD1 TRBV7-9 - CASSSLIREDRLHYGYTF TGTGCCAGCAGCTCCCTAATCCGGGAGGACAGGCTCCACTATGGCTACACCTTC
TRBJ1-6 - TRBV6-5 few CATLGDLENSPLHF TGTGCCACCCTAGGGGATTTGGAAAATTCACCCCTCCACTTT
TRBJ2-1 TRBD1 TRBV7-9 - CASSLLGQGVEWNEQFF TGTGCCAGCAGCTTGCTAGGACAGGGGGTTGAGTGGAATGAGCAGTTCTTC
TRBJ2-7 TRBD1 TRBV29-1 - CSVGLTGGREQYF TGCAGCGTTGGTCTTACAGGGGGACGGGAGCAGTACTTC
TRBJ2-6 - TRBV6-5 - CASSDGRRVLTF TGTGCCAGCAGTGACGGTCGTAGAGTCCTGACTTTC
TRBJ2-6 - TRBV6-5 - CASSYSDTGANVLTF TGTGCCAGCAGTTATTCGGACACTGGGGCCAACGTCCTGACTTTC
TRBJ2-7 TRBD1 TRBV29-1 - CSVVAGGVTEQYF TGCAGCGTTGTGGCAGGGGGCGTGACCGAGCAGTACTTC
TRBJ1-2 - TRBV4-3 - CASSQDMYHGYTF TGCGCCAGCAGCCAAGATATGTACCATGGCTACACCTTC
TRBJ2-5 - TRBV7-2 many CASSLGRLPQETQYF TGTGCCAGCAGCTTAGGTCGACTGCCTCAAGAGACCCAGTACTTC
TRBJ1-2 - TRBV7-8 many CASSRPGTGTYGYTF TGTGCCAGCAGCCGTCCCGGGACGGGAACATATGGCTACACCTTC
TRBJ2-1 TRBD2 TRBV12-3/TRBV12-4 few CASSPGLAGRSSYNEQFF TGTGCCAGCAGTCCTGGACTAGCGGGGAGAAGCTCCTACAATGAGCAGTTCTTC
TRBJ1-5 TRBD1 TRBV12-3/TRBV12-4 - CASSLRPGHRQGQTIYSNQPQHF TGTGCCAGCAGTTTAAGGCCGGGTCACCGACAGGGCCAAACGATCTATAGCAATCAGCCCCAGCATTTT
TRBJ2-1 - TRBV20-1 - CSAKGSSYNEQFF TGCAGTGCTAAGGGGTCTAGCTACAATGAGCAGTTCTTC
TRBJ1-1 - TRBV6-5 - CSSSQTRSTEAFF TGTTCCAGCAGTCAAACAAGAAGCACTGAAGCTTTCTTT
TRBJ2-1 TRBD2 TRBV3-1 few CASSQDLTGGRNEQFF TGTGCCAGCAGCCAAGATCTAACGGGGGGGCGGAATGAGCAGTTCTTC
TRBJ1-4 - TRBV10-3 - CAISRQEDEKLFF TGTGCCATCAGTAGACAGGAGGATGAAAAACTGTTTTTT
TRBJ2-6 - TRBV10-3 many CAISDPTGRAASGANVLTF TGTGCCATCAGTGACCCCACGGGCAGGGCCGCCTCTGGGGCCAACGTCCTGACTTTC
TRBJ2-7 - TRBV2 few CASSGVAGIEEQYF TGTGCCAGCAGTGGGGTGGCCGGGATCGAGGAGCAGTACTTC
TRBJ2-1 TRBD2 TRBV12-3/TRBV12-4 - CASSLIRGLEQFF TGTGCCAGCAGTTTAATTAGGGGACTAGAGCAGTTCTTC
TRBJ2-5 TRBD2 TRBV20-1 few CSAPLGAGAPGAQYF TGCAGTGCCCCGCTCGGAGCGGGGGCCCCTGGGGCCCAGTACTTC
TRBJ1-5 - TRBV6-6 - CASSPLMGAGNQPQHF TGTGCCAGCAGTCCCCTAATGGGGGCGGGGAATCAGCCCCAGCATTTT
TRBJ2-5 - TRBV12-3/TRBV12-4 - CASSFDPRVSRGEGLETQYF TGTGCCAGCAGTTTTGACCCCAGAGTCTCCAGGGGCGAAGGTCTGGAGACCCAGTACTTC
TRBJ2-7 - TRBV2 few CASSPQGRVVYEQYF TGTGCCAGCAGTCCTCAGGGGCGGGTAGTATACGAGCAGTACTTC
TRBJ2-6 - TRBV10-2 - CASSLSSGTNVLTF TGCGCCAGCAGTTTGTCCTCTGGGACCAACGTCCTGACTTTC
TRBJ2-5 TRBD1 TRBV29-1 many CSASGDRAETQYF TGCAGCGCCTCCGGGGACAGGGCAGAGACCCAGTACTTC
TRBJ2-7 - TRBV6-5 many CASSYVQGSPYEQYF TGTGCCAGCAGTTACGTGCAGGGTTCCCCCTACGAGCAGTACTTC
TRBJ2-7 TRBD2 TRBV7-2 many CASSSRTSGGSYEQYF TGTGCCAGCAGCTCAAGGACTAGCGGAGGATCCTACGAGCAGTACTTC
TRBJ2-3 TRBD2 TRBV20-1 - CSARRGGPGDTQYF TGCAGTGCTAGGCGGGGGGGGCCGGGAGATACGCAGTATTTT
TRBJ2-1 TRBD2 TRBV25-1 - CASSATSGRSSYSEQFF TGTGCCAGCAGTGCAACTAGCGGCAGAAGCTCCTACAGTGAGCAGTTCTTC
TRBJ2-1 - TRBV12-3/TRBV12-4 - CASSEKRGNEQFF TGTGCCAGCAGCGAGAAACGGGGGAATGAGCAGTTCTTC
TRBJ2-7 - TRBV12-3/TRBV12-4 - CASSLPLGSRDEQYF TGTGCCAGCAGTTTACCTCTGGGCAGCCGAGACGAGCAGTACTTC
TRBJ2-7 TRBD2 TRBV10-3 - CTIRALAGGPYEQYF TGTACCATCAGGGCCCTGGCGGGGGGACCCTACGAGCAGTACTTC
TRBJ2-7 TRBD2 TRBV27 few CASSQTGIAGQTQYLSRVEQYF TGTGCCAGCAGTCAAACGGGGATAGCGGGGCAAACACAGTATTTAAGTCGCGTGGAGCAGTACTTC
TRBJ1-2 - TRBV20-1 - CSAKRTGTPNYGYTF TGCAGTGCAAAGAGGACTGGAACTCCAAACTATGGCTACACCTTC
TRBJ2-3 - TRBV7-2 - CASSSALAQYF TGTGCCAGCAGCTCCGCCCTTGCGCAGTATTTT
TRBJ2-7 - TRBV21-1 few CASSKSRTARSSYEQYF TGTGCCAGCAGCAAATCCAGGACAGCGCGGAGCTCCTACGAGCAGTACTTC
TRBJ2-7 - TRBV7-2 many CASSLGGPFEQYF TGTGCCAGCAGCCTCGGGGGGCCGTTCGAGCAGTACTTC
TRBJ2-3 - TRBV20-1 - CSGSDPWGADTQYF TGTAGTGGGTCGGACCCCTGGGGCGCAGATACGCAGTATTTT
TRBJ2-3 TRBD2 TRBV7-3 - CASSQVPAGGTDTQYF TGTGCCAGCAGCCAGGTCCCTGCGGGAGGTACAGATACGCAGTATTTT
TRBJ2-6 TRBD1 TRBV28 - CASSKTGTGANVLTF TGTGCCAGCAGCAAGACAGGGACCGGGGCCAACGTCCTGACTTTC
TRBJ1-1 - TRBV7-9 - CSSSATLNTEAFF TGTTCCAGCAGCGCAACGTTGAACACTGAAGCTTTCTTT
TRBJ2-3 TRBD1 TRBV11-2 - CASSFSIDRGGYF TGTGCCAGCAGCTTTAGTATCGACAGGGGTGGGTATTTT
TRBJ2-1 - TRBV7-9 - CATPGRGSSYNEQFF TGTGCCACCCCAGGACGGGGAAGCTCCTACAATGAGCAGTTCTTC
TRBJ2-1 TRBD2 TRBV15 - CATSGGVAGYNEQFF TGTGCCACCAGCGGGGGGGTAGCGGGATACAATGAGCAGTTCTTC